This TCR beta chain was retrieved from a study of type 1 regulatory T cells. Whole-study context: T-allo10 is a Tr1-enriched, alloantigen-specific CD4 T cell product made in vitro.

TCRdb re-called the reads through MiXCR, storing one row per CDR3 protein. The table records approximately 100,000 distinct CDR3 sequences, about 28% of them present only once. This clonotype was counted between two and nine times. Material: CD4+ T cells, either the whole sample or a sorted fraction (not recorded which). This TCR derives from a human donor in good health.

In DNA, the CDR3 is TGTGCCAGCAGCCCCCGTAGCGGGAGGGCAGAAAGCTCCTACAATGAGCAGTTCTTC. Its protein product is CASSPRSGRAESSYNEQFF. This chain uses TRBV3-1 with TRBJ2-1; the match to TRBD2 covers 11 bases. V gave up 4 bases and J gave up 0 bases; unmatched junction bases: 11. The CDR3 totals 19 residues. Germline V gene data show CDR1 as LGHDT and CDR2 as YNNKEL (reference sequence).